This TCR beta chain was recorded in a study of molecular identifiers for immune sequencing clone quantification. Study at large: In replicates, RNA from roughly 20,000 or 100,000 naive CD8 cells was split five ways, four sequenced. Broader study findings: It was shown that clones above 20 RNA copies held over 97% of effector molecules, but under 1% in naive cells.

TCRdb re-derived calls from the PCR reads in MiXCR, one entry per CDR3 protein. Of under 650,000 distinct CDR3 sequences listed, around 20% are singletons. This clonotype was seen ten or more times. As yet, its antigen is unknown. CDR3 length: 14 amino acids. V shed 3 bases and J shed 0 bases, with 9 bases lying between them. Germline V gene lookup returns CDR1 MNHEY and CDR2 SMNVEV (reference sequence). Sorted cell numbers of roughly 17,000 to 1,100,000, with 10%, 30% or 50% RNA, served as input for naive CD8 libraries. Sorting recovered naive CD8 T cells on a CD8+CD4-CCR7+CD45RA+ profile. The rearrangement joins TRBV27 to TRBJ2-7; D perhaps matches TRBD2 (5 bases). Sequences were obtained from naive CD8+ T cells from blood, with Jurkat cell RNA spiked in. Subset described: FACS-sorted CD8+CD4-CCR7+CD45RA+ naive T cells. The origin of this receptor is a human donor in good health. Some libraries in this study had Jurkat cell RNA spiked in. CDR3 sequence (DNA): TGTGCCAGCAGTTTTCAGGACTCCTCCTACGAGCAGTACTTC. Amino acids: CASSFQDSSYEQYF.